These 4 T cell receptor beta chains originate from one sample sequenced in a study of blood T cell repertoires in COVID-19. Profiling relied on immunoSEQ multiplex PCR, and the TCRdb table lists in-frame clones only, not all of them. Here the sample spans roughly 450,000 clones, about 92% being singletons. The material sequenced was PBMCs or T cells enriched from blood (not recorded which). All receptors derive from a man aged 18 to 29 who had recovered from COVID-19.

This sequence joins TRBV6-5 and TRBJ1-1; D is ambiguous. V lost 6 bases and J lost 3, with 11 bases in between. This CDR3 spans 13 amino acids. The germline CDR1 and CDR2 sequences are MNHEY and SVGAGI. CDR3 in amino acids: CASSLRIDTEAFF. The CDR3 region has the DNA TGTGCCAGCAGCCTTCGCATAGACACTGAAGCTTTCTTT.

This clone has just one count. The chain recombines TRBV19 with TRBJ2-1; 11 nucleotides align to TRBD2. J was trimmed by 8 bases and V by 3 bases; bases with no gene match: 6. In germline, CDR1 is LNHDA, CDR2 SQIVND (reference sequence). The CDR3 runs to 15 residues. The CDR3 coding sequence is TGTGCCAGTAGTATCACTAGCGGGAGCATTGATGAGCAGTTCTTC. Translated, it gives CASSITSGSIDEQFF.

The chain uses TRBV3-1 (or the pseudogene TRBV3-2) and TRBJ1-6; 7 bases are a match to TRBD1. This CDR3 spans 14 amino acids. Per the germline V gene, CDR1 is LGHDT and CDR2 is YNNKEL (reference sequence). V shed 3 bases, J shed 10 bases, and the junction held 6 bases outside the gene matches. The CDR3 is CASSHTGENSPLHF. DNA of the CDR3: TGTGCCAGCAGCCATACAGGGGAAAACTCACCCCTCCACTTT.

A word on this clone: Other DNA sequences in this sample translate to the same CDR3. The V and J genes are TRBV27 and TRBJ1-5, with unresolved D. The CDR3 contains 13 residues. Germline V gene lookup returns CDR1 MNHEY and CDR2 SMNVEV (reference sequence). The V end was cut by 3 bases, the J end by 2 bases, with 5 bases between. The CDR3 loop is CASSFGGNQPQHF. CDR3 DNA sequence: TGTGCCAGCAGTTTCGGTGGCAATCAGCCCCAGCATTTT.